This paragraph covers one T cell receptor beta chain sequence. The antigen is unknown. The sample comes from a study of cytomegalovirus exposure and HLA in healthy donors. After removal of 2 bases from V and 6 bases from J, the junction contained 3 bases not matched to a gene. There are 15 residues in the CDR3. From germline, CDR1 is MDHEN and CDR2 SYDVKM. Study conclusions and caveats: The authors enumerated 150 to 200 TCR beta chains as linked to cytomegalovirus. The study found most TCR sequences rare, yet found some public TCRs in many donors.

The repertoire was sequenced with immunoSEQ multiplex PCR; TCRdb's copy has only in-frame clones and lacks some. The sample has 100,000 to 150,000 clones, over 90% seen once. The TCR sequence derives from a woman under 30 in good health and CMV-seronegative. V is TRBV28 and J is TRBJ1-4; 10 nucleotides align to TRBD1. Material: PBMCs. CDR3 bases: TGTGCCAGCAGTTTAGAGACAGGGGGCGATGAAAAACTGTTTTTT. This codes for CASSLETGGDEKLFF.